This T cell receptor beta chain stems from a study of cytomegalovirus exposure and HLA in healthy donors. The CDR3 runs 16 residues. Trimming pared 4 bases from V and 4 bases from J, leaving 18 bases between. The germline V gene encodes CDR1 SGHRS and CDR2 YFSETQ. Assay: immunoSEQ multiplex PCR; the TCRdb copy retains only in-frame clones and omits some. The data hold roughly 48,000 clones, with 94% observed a single time. Whole-study findings and limits: The dataset shows that most TCR sequences were rare, while some public TCRs occurred in many donors. In vitro data verified a few CMV-associated chains as specific for CMV antigens. The investigators catalogued 160 or so TCR beta chains as cytomegalovirus-associated.

This clone occurred once. The antigen is not known. This TCR derives from a woman between 18 and 29 years old in good health and CMV-seropositive. The chain recombines TRBV5-1 with TRBJ2-1; weak D call: TRBD2 (6 bases). The sequenced sample was PBMCs. DNA for the CDR3: TGCGCCAGCAGCCGATCTGGGGACTCTGATTACAATGAGCAGTTCTTC. Translated, it gives CASSRSGDSDYNEQFF.